The rows below give T cell receptor beta chains drawn from one sample of a study of metastatic and nonmetastatic thyroid tumors. TCRdb re-called clones from the PCR reads using MiXCR. Here the sample spans around 16,000 clones, 27% being singletons. The sample consisted of adjacent normal tissue. These receptor sequences come from a female donor with papillary thyroid cancer or a benign thyroid nodule (not recorded which). Some clones in this sample may be carry-over from other donors' samples. Each CDR3 is given with its conserved first and last residue. Each record gives: clone size, J gene, D gene, V gene, CDR3 protein, CDR3 DNA. D genes are given only for firm matches. Not every row has a clone size; where given, it reads once, few, many or a size class.

clone size: medium-sized; J gene: TRBJ2-7; D gene: TRBD2; V gene: TRBV30; CDR3 protein: CAWSQSAGGPYEQYF; CDR3 DNA: TGTGCCTGGAGTCAGAGCGCGGGAGGGCCTTACGAGCAGTACTTC
clone size: large; J gene: TRBJ2-2; D gene: TRBD2; V gene: TRBV6-2/TRBV6-3; CDR3 protein: CASSRLAGGNTGELFF; CDR3 DNA: TGTGCCAGCAGTCGACTAGCGGGGGGGAACACCGGGGAGCTGTTTTTT
clone size: .; J gene: TRBJ2-3; D gene: TRBD2; V gene: TRBV11-2; CDR3 protein: CASSLGGGTEGQCF; CDR3 DNA: TGTGCCAGCAGCTTAGGGGGAGGGACCGAGGGGCAGTGTTTT
clone size: many; J gene: TRBJ2-7; D gene: .; V gene: TRBV28; CDR3 protein: CASSFEGFGYEQYF; CDR3 DNA: TGTGCCAGCAGTTTTGAGGGGTTCGGCTACGAGCAGTACTTC
clone size: once; J gene: TRBJ2-7; D gene: .; V gene: TRBV20-1; CDR3 protein: CSANWETGPAYEQYF; CDR3 DNA: TGCAGTGCTAACTGGGAGACGGGGCCCGCCTACGAGCAGTACTTC
clone size: .; J gene: TRBJ2-7; D gene: TRBD1; V gene: TRBV5-1; CDR3 protein: CASSLEGTGAYEQYF; CDR3 DNA: TGCGCCAGCAGCTTGGAAGGGACAGGGGCCTACGAGCAGTACTTC
clone size: .; J gene: TRBJ1-5; D gene: .; V gene: TRBV6-2/TRBV6-3; CDR3 protein: CASSYSRTSNQPQHF; CDR3 DNA: TGTGCCAGCAGTTACTCGAGGACAAGCAATCAGCCCCAGCATTTT
clone size: few; J gene: TRBJ2-1; D gene: .; V gene: TRBV28; CDR3 protein: CASSNFNEQFF; CDR3 DNA: TGTGCCAGCAGTAACTTTAATGAGCAGTTCTTC
clone size: .; J gene: TRBJ2-7; D gene: .; V gene: TRBV7-2; CDR3 protein: CASSSTRPAYEQYF; CDR3 DNA: TGTGCCAGCAGCTCCACAAGGCCCGCCTACGAGCAGTACTTC
clone size: .; J gene: TRBJ2-6; D gene: .; V gene: TRBV6-2/TRBV6-3; CDR3 protein: CASSYSRGSGANVLTF; CDR3 DNA: TGTGCCAGCAGTTACTCGCGGGGCTCCGGGGCCAACGTCCTGACTTTC
clone size: .; J gene: TRBJ2-3; D gene: .; V gene: TRBV6-2/TRBV6-3; CDR3 protein: CASSLGGIGTDTQYF; CDR3 DNA: TGTGCCAGCAGTTTGGGCGGGATAGGCACAGATACGCAGTATTTT
clone size: few; J gene: TRBJ2-7; D gene: TRBD2; V gene: TRBV20-1; CDR3 protein: CSAPLAASYEQYF; CDR3 DNA: TGCAGTGCCCCCCTAGCGGCTTCCTACGAGCAGTACTTC
clone size: .; J gene: TRBJ1-1; D gene: .; V gene: TRBV6-6; CDR3 protein: CASSYSSSNTEAFF; CDR3 DNA: TGTGCCAGCAGTTACTCGAGTTCGAACACTGAAGCTTTCTTT
clone size: .; J gene: TRBJ2-2; D gene: .; V gene: TRBV20-1; CDR3 protein: CSARVFGKGTGELFF; CDR3 DNA: TGCAGTGCTAGAGTCTTTGGGAAGGGAACCGGGGAGCTGTTTTTT
clone size: .; J gene: TRBJ2-7; D gene: .; V gene: TRBV20-1; CDR3 protein: CSANRVSGEQYF; CDR3 DNA: TGCAGTGCTAACAGGGTCTCGGGCGAGCAGTACTTC
clone size: few; J gene: TRBJ2-3; D gene: TRBD2; V gene: TRBV12-3/TRBV12-4; CDR3 protein: CASSLIAGSSTDTQYF; CDR3 DNA: TGTGCCAGCAGTCTCATAGCGGGGTCCAGCACAGATACGCAGTATTTT
clone size: .; J gene: TRBJ2-7; D gene: .; V gene: TRBV7-6; CDR3 protein: CASSLVPLGQRVGDEQYF; CDR3 DNA: TGTGCCAGCAGCTTAGTTCCCCTGGGCCAGCGGGTAGGAGACGAGCAGTACTTC
clone size: medium-sized; J gene: TRBJ1-2; D gene: .; V gene: TRBV4-1; CDR3 protein: CASSQEMGADYGYTF; CDR3 DNA: TGCGCCAGCAGCCAAGAAATGGGGGCGGACTATGGCTACACCTTC
clone size: once; J gene: TRBJ1-2; D gene: .; V gene: TRBV5-1; CDR3 protein: CASSSSGVDYGYTF; CDR3 DNA: TGCGCCAGCAGCTCTTCCGGGGTAGACTATGGCTACACCTTC
clone size: few; J gene: TRBJ2-7; D gene: .; V gene: TRBV6-1; CDR3 protein: CASRQAHRALVSYEQYF; CDR3 DNA: TGTGCCAGCAGGCAGGCTCACAGGGCCCTCGTCTCCTACGAGCAGTACTTC
clone size: few; J gene: TRBJ1-5; D gene: TRBD1; V gene: TRBV19; CDR3 protein: CASSSGTGIQPQHF; CDR3 DNA: TGTGCCAGTAGTTCCGGGACAGGGATTCAGCCCCAGCATTTT
clone size: few; J gene: TRBJ2-1; D gene: .; V gene: TRBV10-3; CDR3 protein: CAISESARAGISGEQFF; CDR3 DNA: TGTGCCATCAGTGAGTCGGCTAGGGCGGGAATTTCTGGAGAGCAGTTCTTC
clone size: few; J gene: TRBJ2-7; D gene: TRBD1; V gene: TRBV6-1; CDR3 protein: CASIQLQGGEQYF; CDR3 DNA: TGTGCCAGCATCCAACTACAGGGGGGTGAGCAGTACTTC
clone size: .; J gene: TRBJ1-4; D gene: TRBD1; V gene: TRBV5-1; CDR3 protein: CASSLTGTATNEKLFF; CDR3 DNA: TGCGCCAGCAGCTTGACCGGGACAGCAACTAATGAAAAACTGTTTTTT
clone size: few; J gene: TRBJ2-2; D gene: .; V gene: TRBV29-1; CDR3 protein: CSVAGTSNTGELFF; CDR3 DNA: TGCAGCGTGGCCGGGACATCTAACACCGGGGAGCTGTTTTTT
clone size: .; J gene: TRBJ2-7; D gene: TRBD2; V gene: TRBV7-9; CDR3 protein: CASGSGRTYEQYF; CDR3 DNA: TGTGCCAGCGGCAGCGGGAGGACCTACGAGCAGTACTTC
clone size: .; J gene: TRBJ2-7; D gene: .; V gene: TRBV28; CDR3 protein: CASSLKGLEQYF; CDR3 DNA: TGTGCCAGCAGTTTAAAGGGGCTCGAGCAGTACTTC
clone size: .; J gene: TRBJ1-1; D gene: .; V gene: TRBV6-1; CDR3 protein: CASSDSGLRTEAFF; CDR3 DNA: TGTGCCAGCAGTGACTCTGGGTTACGCACTGAAGCTTTCTTT
clone size: .; J gene: TRBJ2-1; D gene: TRBD2; V gene: TRBV20-1; CDR3 protein: CSAPSTSGSLNERFF; CDR3 DNA: TGCAGTGCTCCTTCGACTAGCGGGAGTTTAAATGAGCGGTTCTTC
clone size: .; J gene: TRBJ2-3; D gene: TRBD2; V gene: TRBV19; CDR3 protein: CASRKLAYSTDTQYF; CDR3 DNA: TGTGCCAGTAGGAAACTAGCGTACTCCACAGATACGCAGTATTTT
clone size: .; J gene: TRBJ1-1; D gene: .; V gene: TRBV5-1; CDR3 protein: CASSLEGRYTEAFF; CDR3 DNA: TGCGCCAGCAGCTTAGAGGGGCGGTACACTGAAGCTTTCTTT
clone size: .; J gene: TRBJ1-2; D gene: .; V gene: TRBV2; CDR3 protein: CASSPDSSGYGYTF; CDR3 DNA: TGTGCCAGCAGTCCAGACAGTTCAGGCTATGGCTACACCTTC
clone size: .; J gene: TRBJ1-2; D gene: .; V gene: TRBV6-5; CDR3 protein: CASSYGTGIEYGYTF; CDR3 DNA: TGTGCCAGCAGTTACGGAACAGGGATAGAGTATGGCTACACCTTC
clone size: few; J gene: TRBJ1-2; D gene: .; V gene: TRBV29-1; CDR3 protein: CSVAESGRVYGYTF; CDR3 DNA: TGCAGCGTGGCAGAATCAGGACGAGTCTATGGCTACACCTTC
clone size: .; J gene: TRBJ2-7; D gene: .; V gene: TRBV28; CDR3 protein: CATAASTGSLTYEQYF; CDR3 DNA: TGTGCCACCGCGGCCTCGACAGGTTCCCTTACCTACGAGCAGTACTTC
clone size: .; J gene: TRBJ1-2; D gene: .; V gene: TRBV6-1; CDR3 protein: CASRAQGLEGYTF; CDR3 DNA: TGTGCCAGCAGGGCACAGGGACTCGAGGGCTACACCTTC
clone size: .; J gene: TRBJ2-7; D gene: .; V gene: TRBV25-1; CDR3 protein: CASSGRQKSSYEQYF; CDR3 DNA: TGTGCCAGCAGTGGAAGACAGAAGAGCTCCTACGAGCAGTACTTC
clone size: .; J gene: TRBJ2-7; D gene: .; V gene: TRBV5-1; CDR3 protein: CASPDSYEQYF; CDR3 DNA: TGCGCCAGCCCGGACTCCTACGAGCAGTACTTC
clone size: .; J gene: TRBJ2-1; D gene: .; V gene: TRBV20-1; CDR3 protein: CSARDIRGPEQFF; CDR3 DNA: TGCAGTGCTAGAGATATCAGGGGCCCTGAGCAGTTCTTC
clone size: few; J gene: TRBJ1-6; D gene: .; V gene: TRBV12-3/TRBV12-4; CDR3 protein: CASSLGQHNSPLHF; CDR3 DNA: TGTGCCAGCAGTTTGGGGCAACATAATTCACCCCTCCACTTT
clone size: .; J gene: TRBJ1-1; D gene: .; V gene: TRBV5-1; CDR3 protein: CASSLAVLNTEAFF; CDR3 DNA: TGCGCCAGCAGCTTGGCCGTACTAAACACTGAAGCTTTCTTT
clone size: .; J gene: TRBJ2-5; D gene: .; V gene: TRBV6-2/TRBV6-3; CDR3 protein: CASSRGLKETQYF; CDR3 DNA: TGTGCCAGCAGCCGGGGACTGAAAGAGACCCAGTACTTC
clone size: .; J gene: TRBJ2-2; D gene: .; V gene: TRBV7-9; CDR3 protein: CASSPGTGELFF; CDR3 DNA: TGTGCCAGCAGCCCCGGGACCGGGGAGCTGTTTTTT
clone size: few; J gene: TRBJ1-2; D gene: .; V gene: TRBV27; CDR3 protein: CASSLSVGLSSGGRLSGYTF; CDR3 DNA: TGTGCCAGCAGTTTATCAGTTGGGCTGTCATCGGGGGGGCGGCTATCTGGCTACACCTTC
clone size: .; J gene: TRBJ1-2; D gene: .; V gene: TRBV20-1; CDR3 protein: CSAALRQIYGYTF; CDR3 DNA: TGCAGTGCAGCATTGAGGCAAATCTATGGCTACACCTTC
clone size: medium-sized; J gene: TRBJ2-3; D gene: .; V gene: TRBV9; CDR3 protein: CASSGGDTTTDTQYF; CDR3 DNA: TGTGCCAGCAGCGGGGGGGACACTACCACAGATACGCAGTATTTT
clone size: few; J gene: TRBJ2-7; D gene: .; V gene: TRBV5-1; CDR3 protein: CASSLMDAYEQYF; CDR3 DNA: TGCGCCAGCAGCTTGATGGATGCCTACGAGCAGTACTTC
clone size: .; J gene: TRBJ2-7; D gene: .; V gene: TRBV10-3; CDR3 protein: CAISDAGKPYEQYF; CDR3 DNA: TGTGCCATCAGTGATGCTGGCAAGCCCTACGAGCAGTACTTC
clone size: few; J gene: TRBJ2-5; D gene: .; V gene: TRBV5-1; CDR3 protein: CASKPSPQETQYF; CDR3 DNA: TGCGCCAGCAAGCCTAGCCCCCAAGAGACCCAGTACTTC
clone size: .; J gene: TRBJ2-7; D gene: .; V gene: TRBV4-1; CDR3 protein: CASSDQGALSYEQYF; CDR3 DNA: TGCGCCAGCAGTGATCAGGGTGCCCTCTCCTACGAGCAGTACTTC
clone size: .; J gene: TRBJ1-1; D gene: .; V gene: TRBV11-2; CDR3 protein: CASSLGWVTEAFF; CDR3 DNA: TGTGCCAGCAGCTTAGGATGGGTTACTGAAGCTTTCTTT
clone size: few; J gene: TRBJ2-7; D gene: .; V gene: TRBV27; CDR3 protein: CASSPRQGGRSYEQYF; CDR3 DNA: TGTGCCAGCAGTCCCCGCCAGGGGGGTCGGTCCTACGAGCAGTACTTC
clone size: once; J gene: TRBJ2-1; D gene: TRBD1; V gene: TRBV19; CDR3 protein: CASSIDLLWAGGADEQFF; CDR3 DNA: TGTGCCAGTAGTATAGATCTATTGTGGGCAGGGGGAGCAGATGAGCAGTTCTTC
clone size: .; J gene: TRBJ1-2; D gene: TRBD1; V gene: TRBV11-1; CDR3 protein: CASSPGGDYGYTF; CDR3 DNA: TGTGCCAGCAGCCCAGGGGGCGACTATGGCTACACCTTC
clone size: few; J gene: TRBJ2-7; D gene: .; V gene: TRBV5-1; CDR3 protein: CASSFGHQPSYEQYF; CDR3 DNA: TGCGCCAGCAGCTTCGGGCACCAGCCTAGCTACGAGCAGTACTTC